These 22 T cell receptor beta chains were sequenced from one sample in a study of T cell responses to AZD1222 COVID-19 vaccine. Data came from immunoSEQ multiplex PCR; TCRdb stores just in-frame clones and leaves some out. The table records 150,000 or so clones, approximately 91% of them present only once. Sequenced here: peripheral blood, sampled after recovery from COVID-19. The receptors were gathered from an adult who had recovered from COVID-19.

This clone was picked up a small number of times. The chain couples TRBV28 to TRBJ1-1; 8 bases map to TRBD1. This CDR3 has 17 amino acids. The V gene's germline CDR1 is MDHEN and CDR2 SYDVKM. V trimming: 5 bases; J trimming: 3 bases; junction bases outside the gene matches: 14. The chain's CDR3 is CASSPGDSLQGDTEAFF. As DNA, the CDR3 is TGTGCCAGCAGTCCAGGTGACTCCCTACAGGGGGACACTGAAGCTTTCTTT.

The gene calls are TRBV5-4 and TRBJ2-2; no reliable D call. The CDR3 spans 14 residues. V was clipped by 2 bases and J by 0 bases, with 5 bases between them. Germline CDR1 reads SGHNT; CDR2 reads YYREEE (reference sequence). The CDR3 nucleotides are TGTGCCAGCAGCTTCTCACCGAACACCGGGGAGCTGTTTTTT. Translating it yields CASSFSPNTGELFF.

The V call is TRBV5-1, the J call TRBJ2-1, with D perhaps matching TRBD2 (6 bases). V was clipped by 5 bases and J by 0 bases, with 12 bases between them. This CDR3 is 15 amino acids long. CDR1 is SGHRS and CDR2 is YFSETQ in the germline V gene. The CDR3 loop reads CASSQAGPSYNEQFF. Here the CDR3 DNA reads TGCGCCAGCAGTCAGGCGGGGCCCTCCTACAATGAGCAGTTCTTC.

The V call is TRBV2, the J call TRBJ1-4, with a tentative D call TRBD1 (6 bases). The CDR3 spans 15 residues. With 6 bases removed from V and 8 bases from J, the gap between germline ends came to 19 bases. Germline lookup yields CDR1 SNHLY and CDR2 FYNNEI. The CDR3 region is CASSRNGGQEEKLFF. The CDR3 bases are TGTGCCAGCAGCCGAAACGGGGGGCAGGAAGAAAAACTGTTTTTT. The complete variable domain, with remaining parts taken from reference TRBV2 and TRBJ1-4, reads EPEVTQTPSHQVTQMGQEVILRCVPISNHLYFYWYRQILGQKVEFLVSFYNNEISEKSEIFDDQFSVERPDGSNFTLKIRSTKLEDSAMYFCASSRNGGQEEKLFFGSGTQLSVL.

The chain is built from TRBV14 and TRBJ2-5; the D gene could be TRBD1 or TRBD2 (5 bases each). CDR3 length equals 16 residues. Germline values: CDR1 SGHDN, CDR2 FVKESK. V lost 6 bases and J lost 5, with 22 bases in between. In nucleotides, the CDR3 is TGTGCCAGCAGTCCCCTCGGGACCGAGGGCGCGGAGACCCAGTACTTC. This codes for CASSPLGTEGAETQYF.

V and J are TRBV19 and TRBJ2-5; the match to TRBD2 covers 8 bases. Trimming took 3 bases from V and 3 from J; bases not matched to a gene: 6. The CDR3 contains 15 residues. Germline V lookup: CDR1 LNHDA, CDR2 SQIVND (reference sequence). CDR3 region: CASSMVRGGEETQYF. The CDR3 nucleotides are TGTGCCAGTAGTATGGTACGGGGGGGAGAAGAGACCCAGTACTTC.

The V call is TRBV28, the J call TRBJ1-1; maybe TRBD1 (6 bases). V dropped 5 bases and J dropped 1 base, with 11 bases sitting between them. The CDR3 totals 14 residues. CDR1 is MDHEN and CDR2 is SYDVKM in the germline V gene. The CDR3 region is CASSPRGANTEAFF. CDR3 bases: TGTGCCAGCAGTCCGCGGGGGGCGAACACTGAAGCTTTCTTT.

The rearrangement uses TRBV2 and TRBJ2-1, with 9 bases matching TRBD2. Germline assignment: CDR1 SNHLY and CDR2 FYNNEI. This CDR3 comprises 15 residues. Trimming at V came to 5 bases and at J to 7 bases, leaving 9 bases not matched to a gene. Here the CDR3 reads CASSRGLALGNEQFF. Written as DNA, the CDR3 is TGTGCCAGCAGTAGGGGACTAGCCCTTGGGAATGAGCAGTTCTTC.

CDR3 residues: CATSDGWTVGSDEQFF. The CDR3 DNA reads as TGTGCCACCAGTGATGGGTGGACAGTCGGATCGGATGAGCAGTTCTTC. The chain combines TRBV24-1 with TRBJ2-1; possibly TRBD1 for D (6 bases). Deletions cut 3 bases from V and 8 bases from J, with 19 bases between. The CDR3 spans 16 residues. Looked up from germline, CDR1 is KGHDR and CDR2 is SFDVKD.

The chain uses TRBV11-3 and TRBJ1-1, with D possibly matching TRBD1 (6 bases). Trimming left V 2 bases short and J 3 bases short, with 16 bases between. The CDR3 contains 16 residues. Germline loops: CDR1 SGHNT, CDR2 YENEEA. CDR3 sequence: CASSLRSGAGDTEAFF. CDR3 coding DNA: TGTGCCAGCAGCTTAAGGTCCGGGGCAGGGGACACTGAAGCTTTCTTT.

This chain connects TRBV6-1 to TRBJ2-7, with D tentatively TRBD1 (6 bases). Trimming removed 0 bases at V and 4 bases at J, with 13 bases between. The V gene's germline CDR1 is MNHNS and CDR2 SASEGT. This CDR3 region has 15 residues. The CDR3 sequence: CASSEAGAGAYEQYF. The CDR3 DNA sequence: TGTGCCAGCAGTGAAGCCGGGGCAGGGGCGTACGAGCAGTACTTC.

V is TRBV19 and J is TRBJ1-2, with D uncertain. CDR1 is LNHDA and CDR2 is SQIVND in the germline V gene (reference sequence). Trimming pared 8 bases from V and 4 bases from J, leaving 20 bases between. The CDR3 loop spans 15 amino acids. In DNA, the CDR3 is TGTGCCAGTTGCACGTGGGGTGGCGATGGCTATGGCTACACCTTC. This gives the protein CASCTWGGDGYGYTF.

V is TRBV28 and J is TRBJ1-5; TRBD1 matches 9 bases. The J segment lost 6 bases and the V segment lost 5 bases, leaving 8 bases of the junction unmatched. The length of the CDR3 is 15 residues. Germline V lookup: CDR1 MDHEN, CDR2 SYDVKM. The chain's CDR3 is CASSPPGTGIQPQHF. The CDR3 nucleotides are TGTGCCAGCAGTCCGCCGGGGACAGGGATTCAGCCCCAGCATTTT.

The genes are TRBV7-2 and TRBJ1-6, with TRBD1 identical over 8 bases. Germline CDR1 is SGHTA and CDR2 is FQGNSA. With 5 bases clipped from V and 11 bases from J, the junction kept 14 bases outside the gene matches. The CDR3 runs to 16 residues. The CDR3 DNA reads TGTGCCAGCAGCCCCCAATTGAGCAGGGGGCCAACACCCCTCCACTTT. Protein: CASSPQLSRGPTPLHF.

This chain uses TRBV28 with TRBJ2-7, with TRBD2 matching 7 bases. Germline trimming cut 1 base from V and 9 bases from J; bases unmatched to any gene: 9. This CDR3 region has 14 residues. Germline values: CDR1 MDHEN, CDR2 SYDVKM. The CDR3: CASSLSGGGFWQYF. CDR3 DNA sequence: TGTGCCAGCAGTTTATCGGGGGGTGGGTTCTGGCAGTACTTC. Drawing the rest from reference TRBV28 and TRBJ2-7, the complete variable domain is DVKVTQSSRYLVKRTGEKVFLECVQDMDHENMFWYRQDPGLGLRLIYFSYDVKMKEKGDIPEGYSVSREKKERFSLILESASTNQTSMYLCASSLSGGGFWQYFGPGTRLTVT.

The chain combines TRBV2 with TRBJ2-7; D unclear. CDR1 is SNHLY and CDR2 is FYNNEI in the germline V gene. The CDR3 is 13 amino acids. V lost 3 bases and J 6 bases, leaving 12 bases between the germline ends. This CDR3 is CASSDIGLVEQYF. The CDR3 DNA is TGTGCCAGCAGTGACATTGGATTGGTCGAGCAGTACTTC.

The CDR3 here is CASSLALRGNEQYF. The CDR3 DNA reads as TGTGCCAGCAGTTTAGCCCTCCGTGGAAACGAGCAGTACTTC. The gene calls are TRBV27 and TRBJ2-7; no clear D. The germline gives CDR1 MNHEY, CDR2 SMNVEV (reference sequence). The V and J ends lost 2 bases and 5 bases respectively, with 13 bases between them. CDR3 length equals 14 residues.

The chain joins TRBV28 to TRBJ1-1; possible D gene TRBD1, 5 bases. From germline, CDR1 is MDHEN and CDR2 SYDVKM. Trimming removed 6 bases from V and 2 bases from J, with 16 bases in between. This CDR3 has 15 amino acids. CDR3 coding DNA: TGTGCCAGCAGCCTCCTCGGACGGGACAACACTGAAGCTTTCTTT. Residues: CASSLLGRDNTEAFF.

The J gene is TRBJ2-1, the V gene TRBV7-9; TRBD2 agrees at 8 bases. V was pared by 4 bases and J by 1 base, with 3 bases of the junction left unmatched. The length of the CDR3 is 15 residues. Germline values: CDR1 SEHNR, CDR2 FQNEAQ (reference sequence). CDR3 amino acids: CASSYAGGSYNEQFF. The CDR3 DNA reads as TGTGCCAGCAGCTACGCGGGAGGTTCCTACAATGAGCAGTTCTTC.

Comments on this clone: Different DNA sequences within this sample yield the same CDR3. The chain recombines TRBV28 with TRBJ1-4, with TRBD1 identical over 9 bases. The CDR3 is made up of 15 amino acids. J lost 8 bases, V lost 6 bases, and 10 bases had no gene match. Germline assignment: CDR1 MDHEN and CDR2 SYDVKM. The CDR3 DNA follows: TGTGCCAGCAGCTCCGCCGGGACAGGGACCGAAAAACTGTTTTTT. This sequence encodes CASSSAGTGTEKLFF.

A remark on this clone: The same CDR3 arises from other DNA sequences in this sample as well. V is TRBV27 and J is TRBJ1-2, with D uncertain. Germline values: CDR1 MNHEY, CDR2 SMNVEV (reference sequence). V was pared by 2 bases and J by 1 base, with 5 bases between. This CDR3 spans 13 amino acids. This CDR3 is CASSLTVNYGYTF. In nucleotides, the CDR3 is TGTGCCAGCAGTTTAACAGTTAACTATGGCTACACCTTC.

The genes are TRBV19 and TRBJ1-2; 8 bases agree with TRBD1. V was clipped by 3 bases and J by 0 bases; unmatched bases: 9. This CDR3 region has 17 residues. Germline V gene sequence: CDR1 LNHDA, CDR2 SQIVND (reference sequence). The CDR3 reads CASSIRTGRQTNYGYTF. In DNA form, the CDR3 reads TGTGCCAGTAGTATCAGGACAGGGCGCCAAACTAACTATGGCTACACCTTC.